This note documents a single T cell receptor (beta chain) sequence. The antigen is not known. These data originate in a study of chemoradiotherapy in HPV16-positive cancers. Trimming shortened V by 6 bases and J by 11 bases, and 23 bases separated the two germline ends. CDR3 length: 13 residues. CDR1 SQVTM and CDR2 ANQGSEA come from the germline V gene. Whole-study findings and limits: HPV-responsive T-cell expansion during chemoradiotherapy was linked to improved recurrence-free survival in HPV16-positive patients. Candidate HPV-specific clones and E7-related TCR motifs grew in tumor during treatment.

Sequencing was performed with immunoSEQ multiplex PCR; in TCRdb, only in-frame clones are kept and a portion is missing. Among 9,500 to 15,000 clones listed, 63% were seen once. Samples were taken several times over chemoradiotherapy. Sampling was conducted from a patient who underwent chemoradiotherapy. This clonotype was obtained from a human donor with HPV-associated anogenital cancer. J is TRBJ2-7 and V is TRBV29-1, with a weak D call TRBD1 (6 bases). In nucleotides, the CDR3 is TGCAGCGTCGAACTAACAGGGATCCGAGGGGAGTACTTC. It yields the protein CSVELTGIRGEYF.